A selection of T cell receptor beta chains follows, all from one sample in a study of CD4+ T cells in melanoma. Clones were read by immunoSEQ multiplex PCR, and TCRdb kept only the in-frame ones, dropping some. Here the sample spans about 9,900 clones, around 73% being singletons. Sequenced: tumor tissue. The receptors stem from a human donor with melanoma. CDR3s include the opening cysteine and the closing phenylalanine or tryptophan. A D gene is named only where the DNA matches it firmly. Clone size appears in some rows only: once, few, many, or a class for an expanded clone.

j_gene: TRBJ2-3; v_gene: TRBV6-1; d_gene: .; abundance: .; CDR3nt: TGTGCCAGCAGTGTGGAACCGAGCACAGATACGCAGTATTTT; CDR3aa: CASSVEPSTDTQYF
j_gene: TRBJ1-2; v_gene: TRBV30; d_gene: .; abundance: few; CDR3nt: TGTGCCTCAAGCCAGGGTGGAAACTATGGCTACACCTTC; CDR3aa: CASSQGGNYGYTF
j_gene: TRBJ2-7; v_gene: TRBV29-1; d_gene: .; abundance: .; CDR3nt: TGCAGCGTTGGGGTGGGCCTCTACGAGCAGTACTTC; CDR3aa: CSVGVGLYEQYF
j_gene: TRBJ1-3; v_gene: TRBV5-1; d_gene: .; abundance: few; CDR3nt: TGCGCCAGCAGCTTGGGCCCCACGGGGATGGGAAACACCATATATTTT; CDR3aa: CASSLGPTGMGNTIYF
j_gene: TRBJ2-3; v_gene: TRBV19; d_gene: .; abundance: .; CDR3nt: TGTGCCAGTAGTATAAGTTCAGCGGATACGCAGTATTTT; CDR3aa: CASSISSADTQYF
j_gene: TRBJ2-5; v_gene: TRBV7-6; d_gene: TRBD2; abundance: .; CDR3nt: TGTGCCAGCACCAGTGGCGGGGGTAACCAAGAGACCCAGTACTTC; CDR3aa: CASTSGGGNQETQYF
j_gene: TRBJ1-1; v_gene: TRBV6-5; d_gene: .; abundance: .; CDR3nt: TGTGCCAGCAGCCGGATGACAAGGGGATTTGCTTTCTTT; CDR3aa: CASSRMTRGFAFF
j_gene: TRBJ2-3; v_gene: TRBV5-5; d_gene: .; abundance: .; CDR3nt: TGTGCCAGCAGCTTTAGACTAGATGTTCTAGATACGCAGTATTTT; CDR3aa: CASSFRLDVLDTQYF
j_gene: TRBJ1-3; v_gene: TRBV7-8; d_gene: .; abundance: .; CDR3nt: TGTGCCAGCAGCTTTAGGGACACCATATATTTT; CDR3aa: CASSFRDTIYF
j_gene: TRBJ2-6; v_gene: TRBV2; d_gene: TRBD1; abundance: .; CDR3nt: TGTGCCAGCAGTGCGGGGACAGGGAGTATTTTAGTGGCCAACGTCCTGACTTTC; CDR3aa: CASSAGTGSILVANVLTF
j_gene: TRBJ2-7; v_gene: TRBV6-5; d_gene: .; abundance: .; CDR3nt: TGTGCCAGCAGTCGGGCAGGGGCCTACGAGCAGTACTTC; CDR3aa: CASSRAGAYEQYF
j_gene: TRBJ1-6; v_gene: TRBV5-1; d_gene: .; abundance: .; CDR3nt: TGCGCCAGCAGCTTGATCCCACAGGGTAATAATTCACCCCTCCACTTT; CDR3aa: CASSLIPQGNNSPLHF
j_gene: TRBJ2-1; v_gene: TRBV11-2; d_gene: .; abundance: few; CDR3nt: TGTGCCAGCAGCTTAGGGGTAGTAAATGAGCAGTTCTTC; CDR3aa: CASSLGVVNEQFF
j_gene: TRBJ2-7; v_gene: TRBV15; d_gene: .; abundance: .; CDR3nt: TGTGCCACCAGCCCCGTCCAGGGCCCCTCCTACGAGCAGTACTTC; CDR3aa: CATSPVQGPSYEQYF
j_gene: TRBJ2-2; v_gene: TRBV4-1; d_gene: .; abundance: .; CDR3nt: TGCGCCAGCAGCCACCCAGCAACCGGGGAGCTGTTTTTT; CDR3aa: CASSHPATGELFF
j_gene: TRBJ2-7; v_gene: TRBV14; d_gene: .; abundance: .; CDR3nt: TGTGCCAGCAGCCGCGGGGCAGGGGCTCGCGAGCAGTACTTC; CDR3aa: CASSRGAGAREQYF
j_gene: TRBJ1-6; v_gene: TRBV30; d_gene: TRBD1; abundance: .; CDR3nt: TGTGCCTGGAGTGGAAGGACAGGGTTAAATTCACCCCTCCACTTT; CDR3aa: CAWSGRTGLNSPLHF
j_gene: TRBJ1-6; v_gene: TRBV6-1; d_gene: .; abundance: .; CDR3nt: TGTGCCAGCAGTGAATACAGGGTTTCTGACCTCCACTTT; CDR3aa: CASSEYRVSDLHF
j_gene: TRBJ1-5; v_gene: TRBV5-6; d_gene: .; abundance: .; CDR3nt: TGTGCCAGCAGCTTTGGACCCCAGCCCCAGCATTTT; CDR3aa: CASSFGPQPQHF
j_gene: TRBJ2-1; v_gene: TRBV5-6; d_gene: TRBD2; abundance: .; CDR3nt: TGTGCCAGCAGCCGGACTAGGCGAACCTACAATGAGCAGTTCTTC; CDR3aa: CASSRTRRTYNEQFF
j_gene: TRBJ2-6; v_gene: TRBV7-3; d_gene: .; abundance: medium-sized; CDR3nt: TGTGCCAGCAGCCCCTCAAAGGTGGCTGGGGCCAACGTCCTGACTTTC; CDR3aa: CASSPSKVAGANVLTF
j_gene: TRBJ2-1; v_gene: TRBV5-1; d_gene: TRBD2; abundance: once; CDR3nt: TGCGCCAGCAGCTTGGCCCCTAGCGGGGTAGGGTCCTACAATGAGCAGTTCTTC; CDR3aa: CASSLAPSGVGSYNEQFF
j_gene: TRBJ1-2; v_gene: TRBV29-1; d_gene: .; abundance: medium-sized; CDR3nt: TGCAGCGTTGAAGAGAGAGAACACCAAACTAACTATGGCTACACCTTC; CDR3aa: CSVEEREHQTNYGYTF